The TCR beta chain described here comes from a study of blood T cell repertoires in COVID-19 (dated by TCRdb to 2019 to 2021). About the study as a whole: Samples from collaborators originated in the United States, Italy and Spain and spanned both the acute and convalescent phases of COVID-19. The prospective study material was composed of cDNA or gDNA derived from T cells, B-cell-depleted T cells, or PBMCs. Subjects who had been exposed to COVID-19, were actively infected with it, or had recovered from it provided the deeply sampled blood TCRbeta repertoires that made up the dataset. A freely available public database, intended as a resource for researchers studying the immune response to SARS-CoV-2, is where the repertoires were released. The samples were drawn from two sources: the first 160 participants of the ongoing ImmuneRACE study, and over 1,000 subjects contributed by 6 global collaborators. Nearly every sample came with metadata listing a de-identified subject ID, COVID-19 status, age in years and sex. Where available, HLA class I and class II types were obtained from metadata supplied by the sample provider rather than from assay-based typing.

Study-level results and caveats: The quantity of clinical and demographic metadata differed by source and by participant and was supplied without curation.

TCRbeta CDR3 regions were amplified from genomic DNA by means of the immunoSEQ Assay, a bias-controlled multiplex PCR. From the authors' description of their analysis: Nucleated cell counts per sample were estimated from amplification of reference gene primers within the assay. To quantify the absolute abundance of each unique TCRbeta CDR3 rearrangement, sequence reads were collapsed and filtered. For each sample, productive Simpson clonality was calculated as the square root of Simpson's diversity index across productive rearrangements. The immuneACCESS repertoire file appears here via TCRdb, limited to in-frame rearrangements. These files lack a portion of the clones; in checked studies, under half of the deficit traces to unresolved V genes, and the cause of the others is not known. D and trimming were read from the DNA, whereas the V and J calls and clone size are those reported in that table. The sample table contains roughly 300,000 clones; only one count was recorded for around 87% of them. The ten largest make up roughly 7.1% of the sample.

A word on this clone: Its binding antigen is unknown. Base qualities were left out, and no much larger clone turns up one base away.

Reading from cysteine to phenylalanine, the CDR3 counts 16 amino acids. Kept here is only the CDR3 DNA, which spans 48 bases and is read in frame from base 1. The junction shows trimming of 0 bases on V and 7 bases on J, and the gene matches do not reach 11 bases of it. The germline V gene encodes CDR1 LGHNA and CDR2 YSLEER. Samples from volunteer blood donors who had recovered from COVID-19 were contributed by a second Seattle source. Each collaborating institution followed its own protocols to collect whole blood in K2EDTA tubes. For TCRbeta analysis, collaborator samples were shipped as frozen whole blood, as isolated PBMCs, or as DNA extracted from either sample type.

The sequence is built from TRBV4-3 and TRBJ2-7, with 8 middle bases fitting TRBD1. Specimen: peripheral blood. This receptor was obtained from a woman between 45 and 65 years old who had recovered from COVID-19. The nucleotide sequence is TGCGCCAGCAGCCAAGAGATCGGGACAGGCCCTTTAGAGCAGTACTTC. Its translation is CASSQEIGTGPLEQYF.